Below are 23 T cell receptor beta chains sequenced from a single sample in a study of T cell repertoires in cytomegalovirus infection. TCRdb used MiXCR to reprocess the reads, holding one entry per CDR3 protein. This table has 360,000 or so distinct CDR3 sequences, about 35% appearing once. The antigens of these receptors remain unknown. Source: cultured PBMCs, taken from culture after CMV antigen stimulation. Receptors originate from a human donor in good health (CMV status not recorded). Some clones in this sample may be carry-over from other donors' samples.

V and J are TRBV9 and TRBJ2-7; unclear D gene. The germline V gene has CDR1 SGDLS and CDR2 YYNGEE. CDR3 size: 14 residues. V shed 0 bases and J shed 4 bases, with 11 bases lying between them. The CDR3 protein is CASSVDGLAYEQYF. The CDR3 DNA is TGTGCCAGCAGCGTAGATGGCCTGGCTTACGAGCAGTACTTC. The full variable domain, in which reference TRBV9 and TRBJ2-7 provide the parts outside the CDR3, is DSGVTQTPKHLITATGQRVTLRCSPRSGDLSVYWYQQSLDQGLQFLIQYYNGEERAKGNILERFSAQQFPDLHSELNLSSLELGDSALYFCASSVDGLAYEQYFGPGTRLTVT.

This clonotype appeared a few times. This chain uses TRBV24-1 with TRBJ2-7; 10 bases are a match to TRBD1. The CDR3 has 16 residues. Germline values: CDR1 KGHDR, CDR2 SFDVKD. Unmatched junction bases numbered 12, after V lost 5 bases and J lost 6 bases. CDR3 sequence (DNA): TGTGCCACCAGTGGCTTTCCTGGGACAGGGGTATGCGAGCAGTACGTC. Translated: CATSGFPGTGVCEQYV.

This clonotype showed up just a few times. V is TRBV19 and J is TRBJ1-1; possibly TRBD1 for D (6 bases). The CDR3 covers 13 residues. Germline loops: CDR1 LNHDA, CDR2 SQIVND (reference sequence). Trimming removed 2 bases at V and 4 bases at J, with 8 bases between. This CDR3 reads CASSITGPTEAFF. The CDR3, as DNA: TGTGCCAGTAGTATAACAGGGCCCACTGAAGCTTTCTTT.

In its sample, this clonotype was seen once. V and J are TRBV20-1 and TRBJ2-7; D not resolved. The CDR3 runs 15 residues. CDR1 is DFQATT, CDR2 SNEGSKA, per germline (reference sequence). V lost 1 base to trimming and J lost 4 bases, with 17 bases between them. The CDR3 is CSARALDGPRYEQYV. In DNA, the CDR3 is TGCAGTGCTAGAGCCCTGGACGGGCCCAGGTACGAGCAGTACGTC.

CDR3 nucleotide sequence: TGTGCCAGCAGTCCAGGGGGATTCTACAATGAGCAGTTCTTC. Its protein product is CASSPGGFYNEQFF. The chain joins TRBV12-3 or TRBV12-4 to TRBJ2-1; 7 bases fit TRBD1. The V and J ends lost 5 bases and 3 bases, in that order; junction bases with no gene match: 4. The CDR3 contains 14 residues.

The rearrangement uses TRBV24-1 and TRBJ2-1, with TRBD2 matching over 8 bases. V lost 7 bases, J lost 7 bases, and 8 bases stayed unmatched. The CDR3 consists of 14 residues. Germline CDR1 and CDR2: KGHDR and SFDVKD. The CDR3 spells CATSEREIYNEQFF. DNA for the CDR3: TGTGCCACCAGCGAGCGGGAGATTTATAATGAGCAGTTCTTC.

The J gene is TRBJ1-1, the V gene TRBV4-3; tentatively, D is TRBD1 (5 bases). The CDR3 is 12 amino acids. V dropped 6 bases and J dropped 7 bases, with 12 bases sitting between them. Germline V lookup: CDR1 LGHNA, CDR2 YSLEER. This CDR3 reads CASRRGQNEAFF. CDR3 bases: TGCGCCAGCAGGAGGGGTCAAAATGAAGCTTTCTTT.

This clonotype was detected only a few times. The chain joins TRBV28 to TRBJ2-7; 10 bases are shared with TRBD1. The junction had 11 bases not matched to a gene; V was cut back by 6 bases and J by 3 bases. Germline assignment: CDR1 MDHEN and CDR2 SYDVKM. The CDR3 has 16 residues. The chain's CDR3 is CASRRPPGTGDYEQYF. CDR3 DNA: TGTGCCAGCAGGCGCCCCCCCGGGACAGGGGACTACGAGCAGTACTTC.

The rearrangement links TRBV11-2 to TRBJ2-3; 8 bases line up with TRBD2. Germline V CDR1 and CDR2: SGHAT, FQNNGV. The junction had 6 bases not matched to a gene; V was cut back by 6 bases and J by 1 base. This CDR3 region has 15 residues. CDR3 sequence (DNA): TGTGCCAGCAGGCTAGCGGGCTTAGGCACAGATACGCAGTATTTT. It specifies CASRLAGLGTDTQYF.

The chain carries TRBV18 and TRBJ1-1; 7 bases map to TRBD1. The CDR3 runs to 16 residues. Unmatched junction bases numbered 6, after V lost 1 base and J lost 1 base. Germline values: CDR1 KGHSH, CDR2 LQKENI. CDR3 DNA sequence: TGTGCCAGCTCACCACGGCAGGGGGGAACGAACACTGAAGCTTTCTTT. Protein product: CASSPRQGGTNTEAFF.

The chain combines TRBV18 with TRBJ2-7; TRBD2 matches at 11 bases. The CDR3 sequence is 16 residues long. Germline CDR1 reads KGHSH; CDR2 reads LQKENI. V lost 0 bases, J lost 1 base, and 2 bases stayed unmatched. CDR3 coding DNA: TGTGCCAGCTCACCACCCGGGACTAGCGGATCCTACGAGCAGTACGTC. This sequence encodes CASSPPGTSGSYEQYV.

This clonotype was seen once. The chain couples TRBV24-1 to TRBJ2-1, with TRBD2 matching over 10 bases. The V segment lost 4 bases and the J segment 4 bases; nucleotides outside the gene matches: 6. The CDR3 spans 16 residues. Germline CDR1 reads KGHDR; CDR2 reads SFDVKD. CDR3 residues: CATSDPGTSVYNEQFF. Written as DNA, the CDR3 is TGTGCCACCAGTGACCCCGGGACTAGCGTTTACAATGAGCAGTTCTTC.

The chain joins TRBV7-8 to TRBJ2-7; 9 positions agree with TRBD2. The germline V gene has CDR1 SGHVS and CDR2 FQNEAQ. The CDR3 runs to 16 residues. Unmatched junction bases numbered 12, after V lost 5 bases and J lost 4 bases. CDR3: CASSKTRLAGSYEQYF. For the CDR3, the DNA is TGTGCCAGCAGCAAAACGCGGCTAGCGGGAAGTTACGAGCAGTACTTC.

The chain links TRBV5-4 to TRBJ1-2; the D gene is possibly TRBD1 (6 bases). This CDR3 spans 15 amino acids. V was clipped by 6 bases and J by 2 bases, with 17 bases between them. Germline assignment: CDR1 SGHNT and CDR2 YYREEE (reference sequence). The CDR3 nucleotides are TGTGCCAGCACCCTAAAACTTGGACAGAACTATGGCTACACCTTC. Translation: CASTLKLGQNYGYTF.

V is TRBV5-4 and J is TRBJ1-6; 7 bases match TRBD1. After removal of 4 bases from V and 13 bases from J, the junction contained 11 bases not matched to a gene. Germline values: CDR1 SGHNT, CDR2 YYREEE (reference sequence). The length of the CDR3 is 14 residues. The CDR3 spells CASSRRTGLSPLHF. CDR3 sequence (DNA): TGTGCCAGCAGCAGAAGGACAGGTCTGTCGCCCCTCCACTTT. Complete variable domain (other parts from reference TRBV5-4 and TRBJ1-6): ETGVTQSPTHLIKTRGQQVTLRCSSQSGHNTVSWYQQALGQGPQFIFQYYREEENGRGNFPPRFSGLQFPNYSSELNVNALELDDSALYLCASSRRTGLSPLHFGNGTRLTVT.

This clonotype was picked up one time. This chain joins TRBV28 and TRBJ2-7; TRBD1 matches at 8 bases. Germline loops: CDR1 MDHEN, CDR2 SYDVKM. V lost 6 bases, J lost 6 bases, and 10 bases stayed unmatched. The CDR3 length is 14 residues. The DNA for the CDR3 is TGTGCCAGCAGCGAGGACAGGGTGTTAGTCGAGCAGTACTTC. Translation: CASSEDRVLVEQYF.

This clonotype has only a few counts. The genes are TRBV4-3 and TRBJ2-3; 12 positions match TRBD2. The germline gives CDR1 LGHNA, CDR2 YSLEER. The J segment lost 7 bases and the V segment lost 0 bases, leaving 5 bases of the junction unmatched. The CDR3 runs to 16 residues. CDR3 sequence reads: CASSQDATSGRYTQYF. CDR3 nucleotides: TGCGCCAGCAGCCAAGATGCGACTAGCGGGAGATATACGCAGTATTTT.

This clonotype came up a few times. This sequence joins TRBV7-3 and TRBJ2-1, with 14 bases that match TRBD2. Losses at the gene ends were 3 bases for V and 4 bases for J; bases not matched to a gene: 5. Per the germline V gene, CDR1 is SGHTA and CDR2 is FQGTGA. The CDR3 is 17 amino acids. CDR3 in amino acids: CASSLGTSGGVYNEQFF. In DNA, the CDR3 is TGTGCCAGCAGCTTGGGGACTAGCGGGGGAGTTTACAATGAGCAGTTCTTC.

The rearrangement uses TRBV12-3 or TRBV12-4 and TRBJ2-1; D is possibly TRBD1 or TRBD2 (5 bases each). With 5 bases removed from V and 0 bases from J, the gap between germline ends came to 11 bases. This CDR3 comprises 15 residues. CDR3 in amino acids: CASSPSGTSYNEQFF. The CDR3 DNA reads as TGTGCCAGCAGTCCCTCCGGGACCTCCTACAATGAGCAGTTCTTC.

This clonotype was counted a few times. This sequence joins TRBV3-1 and TRBJ2-1, with 9 bases that match TRBD2. Looked up from germline, CDR1 is LGHDT and CDR2 is YNNKEL (reference sequence). After removal of 4 bases from V and 0 bases from J, the junction contained 7 bases not matched to a gene. CDR3 length equals 17 residues. This CDR3 is CASSRSSGTSSYNEQFF. The CDR3 coding sequence is TGTGCCAGCAGCCGTTCTAGCGGGACCAGCTCCTACAATGAGCAGTTCTTC.

The chain uses TRBV6-5 and TRBJ2-2; D remains ambiguous. Trimming pared 2 bases from V and 2 bases from J, leaving 6 bases between. The germline CDR1 and CDR2 sequences are MNHEY and SVGAGI. CDR3 length equals 14 residues. The CDR3 bases are TGTGCCAGCAGTTACGAGAAAAACACCGGGGAGCTGTTTTTT. This encodes CASSYEKNTGELFF.

The chain has TRBV29-1 and TRBJ2-1; 7 bases map to TRBD1. Germline V lookup: CDR1 SQVTM, CDR2 ANQGSEA. With 3 bases clipped from V and 5 bases from J, the junction kept 7 bases outside the gene matches. The CDR3 covers 14 residues. CDR3 DNA sequence: TGCAGCGTTGATGAGGGGGCAGGGGACAATGAGCAGTTCTTC. Its protein is CSVDEGAGDNEQFF.

The chain carries TRBV7-9 and TRBJ2-1; 9 bases fit TRBD2. The CDR3 has 16 amino acids. Per the germline V gene, CDR1 is SEHNR and CDR2 is FQNEAQ (reference sequence). With 2 bases clipped from V and 4 bases from J, the junction kept 6 bases outside the gene matches. The CDR3 is CASSLTGGREYNEQFF. Here the CDR3 DNA reads TGTGCCAGCAGCTTAACAGGCGGGAGGGAATACAATGAGCAGTTCTTC.